The subject of this entry is one T cell receptor beta chain. What it recognizes is unknown. This CDR3 is also generated by other DNA sequences in the sample. Method: immunoSEQ multiplex PCR; TCRdb's copy keeps in-frame clones and lacks some. This table holds around 77,000 clones, 83% found once. Time point defined: blood 4 weeks post-SBRT, at nephrectomy. Treatment of the sample: 15 Gy SBRT to primary tumor, nephrectomy 4 weeks later. Nephrectomy followed 15 Gy stereotactic body radiation by 4 weeks. Blood was sampled at baseline, 2 weeks and 4 weeks after SBRT. This sample was included in a study of radiation and T cells in renal cell carcinoma. Study-level results: In blood, top tumor clones expanded by 2 weeks, shrinking by 4. Pretreatment tumor biopsies were lacking, so baseline clonotypes are unknown.

V was cut by 0 bases and J by 1 base, with 7 bases left in between. There are 14 residues in the CDR3. Per germline, CDR1 SGHRS and CDR2 YFSETQ. The receptor was derived from a woman aged 55-70 years with renal cell carcinoma. This specimen was blood, taken from a patient whose treatment included radiotherapy and nephrectomy. The V gene is TRBV5-1, the J gene TRBJ1-1; D remains ambiguous. Here the CDR3 reads CASSLESANTEAFF. The CDR3 nucleotides read TGCGCCAGCAGCTTGGAGTCTGCGAACACTGAAGCTTTCTTT.